The rows below give T cell receptor beta chains drawn from one sample of a study of shared clonotypes between healthy human individuals. Profiled with immunoSEQ multiplex PCR; TCRdb holds only in-frame clones, not every one. In the table there are 950,000 to 1,100,000 clones, more than 75% of which are singletons. The sequenced sample was memory CD4+ T cells from PBMCs. The receptor set was obtained from a man aged 18 to 35 in good health. Some clones in this sample may be carry-over from other donors' samples. Each CDR3 is given with its conserved first and last residue. The order of the fields is J gene, clone size, V gene, CDR3 protein. The size entry is marked missing in some rows and otherwise reads once, few, many or a size class.

TRBJ2-3 | - | TRBV12-5 | CASGPPGRGVPGTQYF
TRBJ2-3 | - | TRBV7-2 | CASSLRWGQGSADTQYF
TRBJ1-3 | once | TRBV4-1 | CASSQSAQGWGNTIYF
TRBJ2-3 | - | TRBV11-1 | CASSPSGVAGWDTQYF
TRBJ2-3 | - | TRBV2 | CASRGYRLADLTDTQYF
TRBJ2-3 | - | TRBV6-1 | CASSEGLGLTDTQYF
TRBJ2-1 | - | TRBV29-1 | CSVESTGTGVNEQFF
TRBJ2-7 | - | TRBV7-2 | CASSSLRGSNYEQYF
TRBJ2-1 | - | TRBV7-9 | CASSPRGQGWNNEQFF
TRBJ1-1 | many | TRBV27 | CASRRGRSEYGPEAFF
TRBJ2-5 | - | TRBV9 | CASSKTARTGMQQTQYF
TRBJ2-1 | - | TRBV19 | CASSIGLAGVGNEQFF
TRBJ2-1 | - | TRBV28 | CASSSRGQNNEQFF
TRBJ1-2 | few | TRBV7-9 | CASSPGGDYGYTF
TRBJ2-2 | - | TRBV4-3 | CASSPQARRAGELFF
TRBJ1-1 | - | TRBV6-5 | CASCRGTEAFF
TRBJ1-2 | - | TRBV9 | CASSAIDRGYGYTF
TRBJ1-5 | - | TRBV29-1 | CSVVEGSNQPQHF
TRBJ1-3 | - | TRBV6-1 | CASRVRSSGNTIYF
TRBJ2-5 | - | TRBV6-5 | CASSPGGAGETQYF
TRBJ2-1 | - | TRBV7-8 | CASSLKAGGPNEQFF
TRBJ1-1 | - | TRBV7-2 | CASSLVRNTEAFF
TRBJ2-7 | - | TRBV15 | CATSRDVSYEQYF
TRBJ1-2 | - | TRBV29-1 | CSVFFYGYTF
TRBJ2-3 | - | TRBV4-1 | CASSQEARGFSDTQYF
TRBJ2-7 | few | TRBV7-2 | CASSFDRGNYEQYF
TRBJ1-5 | few | TRBV7-9 | CASSPGGGNQPQHF
TRBJ2-3 | - | TRBV6-1 | CASISGRSTDTQYF
TRBJ2-5 | - | TRBV18 | CASSPTGVETQYF
- | - | TRBV29-1 | CSVVDSFTYEQYF
TRBJ1-3 | - | TRBV11-3 | CASSFRQGPNSGNTIYF
TRBJ2-7 | once | TRBV19 | CASSMGVEQYF
TRBJ2-2 | few | TRBV28 | CASSGIGQGGTGELFF
TRBJ2-5 | - | TRBV5-1 | CASSSYPTSGEETQYF
TRBJ1-5 | - | TRBV5-8 | CASSLAPDQPQHF
TRBJ2-3 | - | TRBV11-2 | CASSRTSGADTQYF
TRBJ2-7 | - | TRBV5-3 | CARSLGGLAGGNRYEQYF
TRBJ2-7 | - | TRBV5-4 | CASSRGTDYEQYF
TRBJ2-1 | - | TRBV7-9 | CASSRAGGFINEQFF
TRBJ2-7 | - | TRBV4-2 | CASSQDAAGVGEQYF
TRBJ2-1 | many | TRBV30 | CAWSVLSLYNEQFF
TRBJ2-2 | - | TRBV7-2 | CASSMGQGDTGELFF
TRBJ2-7 | - | TRBV28 | CASSLEGGEQYF
TRBJ2-3 | - | TRBV5-1 | CASSLGGQGPTDTQYF
TRBJ2-1 | - | TRBV11-3 | CASSSSHVYNEQFF
TRBJ2-1 | few | TRBV7-8 | CASSLWSGGANEQFF
TRBJ2-2 | - | TRBV28 | CASGLHGGNTGELFF
- | - | TRBV2 | CASSDIGGRTYEQYF
TRBJ1-1 | once | TRBV2 | CASKLGGELDRF
TRBJ2-7 | - | TRBV6-1 | CASTGLAGVYEQYF
TRBJ2-5 | once | TRBV5-1 | CASSLGTGAQETQYF
TRBJ1-4 | once | TRBV30 | CAWSVGVRAGEKLFF
TRBJ1-2 | - | TRBV2 | CASSGRGANGYTF
TRBJ2-6 | - | TRBV7-2 | CASSLNYPGANVLTF
TRBJ2-1 | - | TRBV6-5 | CASTAHYDSFNEQFF
TRBJ1-5 | - | TRBV2 | CASTLGTGGLSNQPQHF
TRBJ2-1 | - | TRBV2 | CASAQGIVGLAGYNEQFF
TRBJ1-2 | - | TRBV25-1 | CASSPSGQGGYGYTF